Following are 30 T cell receptor beta chains from one sample sequenced in a study of shared clonotypes between healthy human individuals. Clones were read by immunoSEQ multiplex PCR, and TCRdb kept only the in-frame ones, dropping some. The repertoire consists of some 1.5 million clones, with roughly 96% occurring once and the leading ten covering about 1.2%. The sample taken for sequencing was naive CD4+ T cells sorted from blood. As to subset: CD45RA+ positively selected. The receptor source for this set is a man aged 30-40 years in good health.

The chain couples TRBV19 to TRBJ1-5; D perhaps matches TRBD1 (5 bases). CDR3 length: 16 residues. Germline CDR1 is LNHDA and CDR2 is SQIVND (reference sequence). V was shortened by 6 bases and J by 1 base, with 16 bases between the two germline ends. The CDR3 DNA reads TGTGCCAGTAGCCCGTTAGACAGCTTAAGCAATCAGCCCCAGCATTTT. It encodes CASSPLDSLSNQPQHF. The full variable domain, rest sourced from reference TRBV19 and TRBJ1-5, is DGGITQSPKYLFRKEGQNVTLSCEQNLNHDAMYWYRQDPGQGLRLIYYSQIVNDFQKGDIAEGYSVSREKKESFPLTVTSAQKNPTAFYLCASSPLDSLSNQPQHFGDGTRLSIL.

The rearrangement links TRBV9 to TRBJ2-1; the match to TRBD2 covers 11 bases. The J segment lost 3 bases and the V segment lost 2 bases, leaving 4 bases of the junction unmatched. The CDR3 is made up of 16 amino acids. From germline, CDR1 is SGDLS and CDR2 YYNGEE. The CDR3 coding sequence is TGTGCCAGCAGCGTTCTTGGGACTAGCGGCTACAATGAGCAGTTCTTC. Its translation is CASSVLGTSGYNEQFF. Complete variable domain (other parts from reference TRBV9 and TRBJ2-1): DSGVTQTPKHLITATGQRVTLRCSPRSGDLSVYWYQQSLDQGLQFLIQYYNGEERAKGNILERFSAQQFPDLHSELNLSSLELGDSALYFCASSVLGTSGYNEQFFGPGTRLTVL.

This clone appeared once. The junction does not match germline at one end; this may be a read error. In DNA, the CDR3 is TGTGCCAGCAGCTCCCCTACAGGACTGAACACCGGGAAGCTGTTTTTT. Its translation: CASSSPTGLNTGKLFF. The chain couples TRBV7-3 to TRBJ2-2; TRBD1 or TRBD2 may be the D gene (5 bases each). This CDR3 has 16 residues. Germline V lookup: CDR1 SGHTA, CDR2 FQGTGA.

The J gene is TRBJ2-6, the V gene TRBV28, with TRBD2 as a possible D gene (6 bases). Germline CDR1 MDHEN, CDR2 SYDVKM. CDR3 size: 17 residues. V dropped 1 base and J dropped 0 bases, with 10 bases sitting between them. The CDR3 sequence: CASSLFRGVSGANVLTF. For the CDR3, the DNA is TGTGCCAGCAGTTTATTTCGCGGGGTCTCTGGGGCCAACGTCCTGACTTTC.

The chain links TRBV6-1 to TRBJ1-1, with D uncertain. The CDR3 runs 15 residues. V lost 4 bases and J 1 base, leaving 13 bases between the germline ends. Per the germline V gene, CDR1 is MNHNS and CDR2 is SASEGT. CDR3 in DNA: TGTGCCAGCAGTGCCCTCGTCTTTCAGAACACTGAAGCTTTCTTT. This encodes CASSALVFQNTEAFF.

The chain's CDR3 is CASSLILGETQYF. DNA of the CDR3: TGCGCCAGCAGCCTAATCCTAGGAGAGACCCAGTACTTC. This chain joins TRBV4-1 and TRBJ2-5; D gene ambiguous. The CDR3 runs to 13 residues. V lost 4 bases and J lost 4, with 10 bases in between. Germline CDR1 is MGHRA and CDR2 is YSYEKL.

J is TRBJ1-2 and V is TRBV2; 8 bases map to TRBD1. This CDR3 has 12 residues. With V trimmed by 7 bases and J by 6 bases, 4 bases remained unmatched. The germline V gene has CDR1 SNHLY and CDR2 FYNNEI. The CDR3 loop reads CASTRTGNGYTF. Here the CDR3 DNA reads TGTGCCAGCACCAGGACAGGGAATGGCTACACCTTC.

CDR3 protein: CASSLVVTSGRAYNEQFF. DNA of the CDR3: TGTGCCAGCAGCTTAGTGGTTACTAGCGGGAGGGCCTACAATGAGCAGTTCTTC. The V gene is TRBV7-8, the J gene TRBJ2-1, with 13 positions matching TRBD2. V trimming: 1 base; J trimming: 2 bases; junction bases outside the gene matches: 5. This CDR3 has 18 residues. Per the germline V gene, CDR1 is SGHVS and CDR2 is FQNEAQ.

This clone is a singleton in its sample. The rearrangement uses TRBV9 and TRBJ2-2; D is possibly TRBD2 (5 bases). V shed 0 bases and J shed 6 bases, with 15 bases lying between them. CDR1 is SGDLS and CDR2 is YYNGEE in the germline V gene. CDR3 length: 16 amino acids. CDR3 DNA sequence: TGTGCCAGCAGCGTAGGAGGGTTAAGCTTCCCCGGGGAGCTGTTTTTT. Translating gives CASSVGGLSFPGELFF.

This chain's CDR3 is CASSPELAGALSYNEQFF. CDR3 coding DNA: TGTGCCAGCTCACCAGAACTAGCGGGAGCTCTCTCCTACAATGAGCAGTTCTTC. The chain uses TRBV18 and TRBJ2-1; TRBD2 aligns across 11 bases. Trimming at V came to 2 bases and at J to 0 bases, leaving 6 bases not matched to a gene. Germline V gene lookup returns CDR1 KGHSH and CDR2 LQKENI. This CDR3 region has 18 residues.

The chain employs TRBV6-6 and TRBJ2-2; D is unclear. V gave up 2 bases and J gave up 13 bases, with 8 bases separating them. Germline assignment: CDR1 MNHNY and CDR2 SVGAGI (reference sequence). The CDR3 extends over 11 amino acids. CDR3 in DNA: TGTGCCAGCAGTTACGGCGTGCCGCTGTTTTTT. Translating gives CASSYGVPLFF.

The V gene is TRBV5-1, the J gene TRBJ2-7; unclear D gene. The V end lost 0 bases, the J end lost 2 bases, and 18 bases lay between the germline ends. The CDR3 covers 17 residues. CDR1 is SGHRS, CDR2 YFSETQ, per germline. The CDR3 DNA follows: TGCGCCAGCAGCTTGGGCCCCCTAGGAACCGGTCCCTACGAGCAGTACTTC. It yields the protein CASSLGPLGTGPYEQYF. The variable domain in full, completed from reference TRBV5-1 and TRBJ2-7, reads KAGVTQTPRYLIKTRGQQVTLSCSPISGHRSVSWYQQTPGQGLQFLFEYFSETQRNKGNFPGRFSGRQFSNSRSEMNVSTLELGDSALYLCASSLGPLGTGPYEQYFGPGTRLTVT.

This clone came up once. One junction end does not reproduce the germline sequence, and a read error may be involved. V gene TRBV7-7 combines with J gene TRBJ2-7; 7 bases are a match to TRBD2. Germline V lookup: CDR1 SSHAT, CDR2 FNYEAQ (reference sequence). CDR3 length: 13 residues. The CDR3 loop reads CASSWRESGEQYF. The CDR3 coding sequence is TGTGCTAGCAGCTGGCGGGAGAGTGGGGAGCAGTACTTC. The variable domain in full, completed from reference TRBV7-7 and TRBJ2-7, reads GAGVSQSPRYKVTKRGQDVTLRCDPISSHATLYWYQQALGQGPEFLTYFNYEAQPDKSGLPSDRFSAERPEGSISTLTIQRTEQRDSAMYRCASSWRESGEQYFGPGTRLTVT.

The chain is built from TRBV19 and TRBJ1-1; weak D call: TRBD1 (5 bases). With 3 bases removed from V and 0 bases from J, the gap between germline ends came to 11 bases. Germline V lookup: CDR1 LNHDA, CDR2 SQIVND (reference sequence). CDR3 length equals 15 residues. The chain's CDR3 is CASSMAGLMNTEAFF. The CDR3 region has the DNA TGTGCCAGTAGTATGGCAGGGCTCATGAACACTGAAGCTTTCTTT.

J is TRBJ2-7 and V is TRBV11-2; D unresolved. V gave up 0 bases and J gave up 3 bases, with 12 bases separating them. Germline values: CDR1 SGHAT, CDR2 FQNNGV. The length of the CDR3 is 15 residues. The CDR3: CASSLESVLRYEQYF. CDR3 in DNA: TGTGCCAGCAGCTTAGAAAGTGTCCTTCGCTACGAGCAGTACTTC.

The chain recombines TRBV2 with TRBJ2-7, with 11 bases aligning to TRBD1. Looked up from germline, CDR1 is SNHLY and CDR2 is FYNNEI. Trimming took 3 bases from V and 3 from J; bases not matched to a gene: 4. The CDR3 runs to 15 residues. The CDR3 protein is CASSDEGQGGYEQYF. The CDR3 DNA sequence: TGTGCCAGCAGTGACGAGGGACAGGGGGGCTACGAGCAGTACTTC.

This clone was seen a handful of times. The chain joins TRBV5-1 to TRBJ1-1; TRBD1 matches 7 bases. With V trimmed by 4 bases and J by 0 bases, 3 bases remained unmatched. Germline V gene data show CDR1 as SGHRS and CDR2 as YFSETQ. The CDR3 totals 14 residues. In nucleotides, the CDR3 is TGCGCCAGCAGCACGACAGGGCTGAACACTGAAGCTTTCTTT. Translating gives CASSTTGLNTEAFF.

This clone was seen a single time. The chain uses TRBV6-1 and TRBJ1-5; no clear D. Germline loops: CDR1 MNHNS, CDR2 SASEGT. The CDR3 runs 18 residues. The germline V and J ends were trimmed by 0 bases and 0 bases, with 15 bases remaining between them. CDR3 sequence (DNA): TGTGCCAGCAGTGAAGCGCTTCTGACATACAATAGCAATCAGCCCCAGCATTTT. Protein sequence: CASSEALLTYNSNQPQHF.

CDR3 nucleotide sequence: TGTGCCAGCACCCTCCGCCCACAGGGGGAGGCTAATGAAAAACTGTTTTTT. Its translation is CASTLRPQGEANEKLFF. The chain combines TRBV7-8 with TRBJ1-4; TRBD1 matches at 8 bases. The J segment lost 3 bases and the V segment lost 7 bases, leaving 13 bases of the junction unmatched. Per germline, CDR1 SGHVS and CDR2 FQNEAQ. The length of the CDR3 is 17 residues.

This chain uses TRBV6-1 with TRBJ2-7; D may be TRBD2 (6 bases). The CDR3 runs to 13 residues. Trimming cost V 5 bases and J 3 bases, with 11 bases left between them. Germline V CDR1 and CDR2: MNHNS, SASEGT. The CDR3 here is CASSRESDYEQYF. CDR3 DNA sequence: TGTGCCAGCAGTCGGGAGAGCGACTACGAGCAGTACTTC.

The chain couples TRBV4-2 to TRBJ2-5; TRBD1 aligns across 10 bases. The trim removed 0 bases at V and 6 bases at J, leaving 13 bases unmatched. CDR1 and CDR2 (germline): LGHNA, YNFKEQ. The CDR3 consists of 18 residues. The CDR3, as DNA: TGTGCCAGCAGCCAAGAGCCAGCCCGACAGGGGGCGGTGAAGACCCAGTACTTC. Translation: CASSQEPARQGAVKTQYF.

The rearrangement uses TRBV5-1 and TRBJ2-1; TRBD2 matches at 10 bases. The V gene's germline CDR1 is SGHRS and CDR2 YFSETQ. J lost 8 bases, V lost 1 base, and 6 bases had no gene match. This CDR3 contains 15 residues. This chain's CDR3 is CASSLLASGSYEQFF. The DNA for the CDR3 is TGCGCCAGCAGCTTGCTGGCTAGCGGGAGTTATGAGCAGTTCTTC. Full variable domain (remainder filled in from reference TRBV5-1 and TRBJ2-1): KAGVTQTPRYLIKTRGQQVTLSCSPISGHRSVSWYQQTPGQGLQFLFEYFSETQRNKGNFPGRFSGRQFSNSRSEMNVSTLELGDSALYLCASSLLASGSYEQFFGPGTRLTVL.

In the case of this clone: The sample contains more than one DNA sequence encoding this CDR3. The rearrangement links TRBV9 to TRBJ2-5, with a weak D call TRBD2 (6 bases). In germline, CDR1 is SGDLS, CDR2 YYNGEE. This CDR3 contains 13 residues. Trimming left V 4 bases short and J 0 bases short, with 7 bases between. CDR3 in amino acids: CASSRTNQETQYF. In DNA form, the CDR3 reads TGTGCCAGCAGCAGGACTAACCAAGAGACCCAGTACTTC.

A single count supports this clone. The chain couples TRBV11-1 to TRBJ2-5, with TRBD2 matching 7 bases. CDR3 length: 13 residues. V lost 5 bases, J lost 3 bases, and 3 bases stayed unmatched. Germline V gene data show CDR1 as SGHAT and CDR2 as FQDESV (reference sequence). The CDR3 region is CASSTGLEETQYF. The CDR3 coding sequence is TGTGCCAGCAGCACCGGACTAGAAGAGACCCAGTACTTC.

The CDR3 reads CASSQDRLAGSGGELFF. CDR3 DNA sequence: TGCGCCAGCAGCCAAGATCGGCTAGCGGGATCGGGCGGGGAGCTGTTTTTT. The V gene is TRBV4-3, the J gene TRBJ2-2; 9 nucleotides align to TRBD2. This CDR3 has 17 amino acids. V lost 0 bases and J lost 7; bases outside the gene matches: 9. Germline-derived CDR1 and CDR2 are LGHNA and YSLEER.

The chain is built from TRBV19 and TRBJ2-5; no reliable D call. CDR3 length: 15 amino acids. Trimming stripped 4 bases from V and 0 bases from J, with 12 bases between. Germline V gene sequence: CDR1 LNHDA, CDR2 SQIVND (reference sequence). For the CDR3, the DNA is TGTGCCAGTAGTACCTCGCGGCCAGACCAAGAGACCCAGTACTTC. Translation gives CASSTSRPDQETQYF.

This rearrangement joins TRBV27 to TRBJ1-5; 10 nucleotides line up with TRBD1. The CDR3 has 13 amino acids. Trimming removed 5 bases from V and 5 bases from J; junction bases left unmatched: 0. The germline V gene encodes CDR1 MNHEY and CDR2 SMNVEV (reference sequence). DNA of the CDR3: TGTGCCAGCAGTGGGACAGGGGATCAGCCCCAGCATTTT. It specifies CASSGTGDQPQHF.

As DNA, the CDR3 is TGTGCCAGCAGCGAACAGGCGGGTTACACTGAAGCTTTCTTT. It yields the protein CASSEQAGYTEAFF. The chain employs TRBV2 and TRBJ1-1; possible D gene TRBD1, 5 bases. The CDR3 length is 14 residues. Germline V CDR1 and CDR2: SNHLY, FYNNEI. The V gene lost 6 bases and the J gene lost 3 bases, with 14 bases spanning the gap.

Comments on this clone: This may come from a read error, since a much larger clone is one base off. Other DNA sequences of this sample code for an identical CDR3. The gene calls are TRBV5-1 and TRBJ2-5; D is ambiguous. CDR1 SGHRS and CDR2 YFSETQ come from the germline V gene. V was clipped by 2 bases and J by 4 bases, with 3 bases between them. The CDR3 is made up of 11 amino acids. The CDR3: CASSLRETQYF. CDR3 coding DNA: TGCGCCAGCAGCTTACGAGAGACCCAGTACTTC. The variable domain in full, completed from reference TRBV5-1 and TRBJ2-5, reads KAGVTQTPRYLIKTRGQQVTLSCSPISGHRSVSWYQQTPGQGLQFLFEYFSETQRNKGNFPGRFSGRQFSNSRSEMNVSTLELGDSALYLCASSLRETQYFGPGTRLLVL.

V usage is TRBV5-8 and J usage is TRBJ2-6, with no clear D. In germline, CDR1 is SGHTS, CDR2 YDEGEE. The CDR3 loop spans 15 amino acids. Trimming left V 1 base short and J 0 bases short, with 5 bases between. The CDR3 here is CASSLTGSGANVLTF. The CDR3 DNA is TGTGCCAGCAGCTTGACGGGCTCTGGGGCCAACGTCCTGACTTTC.